This T cell receptor (beta chain) derives from a study of blood T cell repertoires in COVID-19. On the study more broadly: Collection of acute and convalescent COVID-19 samples took place in the United States, Italy and Spain. Sample material is recorded as cDNA or gDNA derived from T cells, B-cell-depleted T cells, or PBMCs.

Germline values: CDR1 MDHEN, CDR2 SYDVKM. Trimming shortened V by 4 bases and J by 1 base, and 9 bases separated the two germline ends. CDR3 size: 14 residues. In the study's own analysis: Nucleated cell counts were estimated from reference gene primer amplification. Produced via immunoSEQ multiplex PCR; TCRdb's table is partial and in-frame only. D and trimming come from the DNA, and the V and J calls and clone size come from that table. In the table there are about 210,000 clones, approximately 80% of which are singletons. This clone was detected only once. During active infection, Seattle patients enrolled and were then monitored through disease.

The clonotype comes from a woman of 80 years or more with COVID-19, enrolled during active disease. Specimen: peripheral blood. The V and J genes are TRBV28 and TRBJ2-3; no reliable D call. CDR3 loop: CASSSRLGTDTQYF. Written as DNA, the CDR3 is TGTGCCAGCAGTTCCCGACTTGGCACAGATACGCAGTATTTT.